These T cell receptor beta chains were read from a single sample in a study of T cell repertoires in cytomegalovirus infection. Antigens of these TCRs are unknown. TCRdb reprocessed the reads with MiXCR, giving one entry per CDR3 protein. The table has some 100,000 distinct CDR3 sequences, approximately 28% seen once; the top ten hold about 81%. The material was CD8+ T cells from cultured PBMCs, obtained from culture after CMV antigen stimulation. These receptors were obtained from a human donor in good health (CMV status not recorded). Some clones in this sample may be carry-over from other donors' samples. The CDR3 runs from the conserved cysteine through the conserved F or W. The order of the fields is V gene, D gene, clone size, J gene, CDR3 protein, CDR3 DNA. D genes are given only for firm matches. Only part of the rows carry a size: once, few, many, or a class if the clone is expanded.

v_gene: TRBV19
d_gene: NA
abundance: NA
j_gene: TRBJ1-5
CDR3aa: CASSVTEGNQPQHF
CDR3nt: TGTGCCAGTAGTGTCACGGAGGGAAATCAGCCCCAGCATTTT

v_gene: TRBV30
d_gene: TRBD1
abundance: once
j_gene: TRBJ1-5
CDR3aa: CAWSLGTGSNQPQHF
CDR3nt: TGTGCCTGGAGCCTGGGGACAGGGAGCAATCAGCCCCAGCATTTT

v_gene: TRBV12-3/TRBV12-4
d_gene: NA
abundance: many
j_gene: TRBJ2-1
CDR3aa: CASSPAGGLSYNEQFF
CDR3nt: TGTGCCAGCAGCCCTGCCGGGGGCCTTTCCTACAATGAGCAGTTCTTC

v_gene: TRBV23-1
d_gene: TRBD1
abundance: NA
j_gene: TRBJ2-3
CDR3aa: CASSLSRGQGLGDTQYF
CDR3nt: TGCGCCAGCAGTCTATCCCGGGGACAGGGGTTGGGAGATACGCAGTATTTT

v_gene: TRBV7-6
d_gene: TRBD1
abundance: few
j_gene: TRBJ2-5
CDR3aa: CASSTPDRVPQETQYF
CDR3nt: TGTGCCAGCAGCACCCCTGACAGGGTCCCCCAAGAGACCCAGTACTTC

v_gene: TRBV28
d_gene: NA
abundance: few
j_gene: TRBJ2-2
CDR3aa: CASSLYGGTGELFF
CDR3nt: TGTGCCAGCAGTTTATATGGGGGTACCGGGGAGCTGTTTTTT

v_gene: TRBV9
d_gene: NA
abundance: few
j_gene: TRBJ2-7
CDR3aa: CASSIPATGGEQYF
CDR3nt: TGTGCCAGCAGCATCCCCGCGACGGGTGGGGAGCAGTACTTC

v_gene: TRBV7-9
d_gene: NA
abundance: NA
j_gene: TRBJ2-1
CDR3aa: CASSLQTMDEQFF
CDR3nt: TGTGCCAGCAGCCTCCAAACTATGGATGAGCAGTTCTTC

v_gene: TRBV7-9
d_gene: TRBD1
abundance: NA
j_gene: TRBJ1-2
CDR3aa: CASSSFGQGVFGDGYTF
CDR3nt: TGTGCCAGCAGCTCCTTCGGACAGGGGGTTTTTGGCGATGGCTACACCTTC

v_gene: TRBV9
d_gene: TRBD2
abundance: few
j_gene: TRBJ2-3
CDR3aa: CASSVVGAGADTQYF
CDR3nt: TGTGCCAGCAGCGTAGTCGGCGCGGGGGCAGATACGCAGTATTTT

v_gene: TRBV2
d_gene: NA
abundance: few
j_gene: TRBJ2-2
CDR3aa: CASSDPTTGELFF
CDR3nt: TGTGCCAGCAGTGACCCGACCACCGGGGAGCTGTTTTTT

v_gene: TRBV7-8
d_gene: TRBD1
abundance: many
j_gene: TRBJ2-2
CDR3aa: CASTLIDRGWTGELFF
CDR3nt: TGTGCCAGCACCCTGATTGACAGGGGTTGGACCGGGGAGCTGTTTTTT

v_gene: TRBV6-8
d_gene: NA
abundance: few
j_gene: TRBJ2-7
CDR3aa: CASSSTDSYEQYF
CDR3nt: TGTGCCAGCAGCTCGACAGACTCCTACGAGCAGTACTTC

v_gene: TRBV6-6
d_gene: TRBD1
abundance: once
j_gene: TRBJ1-5
CDR3aa: CASSTDRVQPQHF
CDR3nt: TGTGCCAGCAGCACTGACAGGGTTCAGCCCCAGCATTTT

v_gene: TRBV29-1
d_gene: NA
abundance: few
j_gene: TRBJ1-1
CDR3aa: CSLTMNTEAFF
CDR3nt: TGCAGCCTTACAATGAACACTGAAGCTTTCTTT

v_gene: TRBV11-3
d_gene: NA
abundance: many
j_gene: TRBJ2-5
CDR3aa: CASSLGAIGGEETQYF
CDR3nt: TGTGCCAGCAGCTTAGGAGCCATCGGGGGCGAGGAGACCCAGTACTTC

v_gene: TRBV7-9
d_gene: TRBD1
abundance: few
j_gene: TRBJ2-7
CDR3aa: CASVGQGKHEQYF
CDR3nt: TGTGCCAGCGTGGGACAGGGTAAACACGAGCAGTACTTC

v_gene: TRBV7-9
d_gene: NA
abundance: many
j_gene: TRBJ1-2
CDR3aa: CASSLGGGYGYTF
CDR3nt: TGTGCCAGCAGCTTAGGAGGGGGCTATGGCTACACCTTC

v_gene: TRBV28
d_gene: NA
abundance: NA
j_gene: TRBJ2-1
CDR3aa: CASSPQGSYWGDNEQFF
CDR3nt: TGTGCCAGCAGTCCGCAAGGGTCTTATTGGGGGGACAATGAGCAGTTCTTC

v_gene: TRBV5-4
d_gene: TRBD1
abundance: many
j_gene: TRBJ2-5
CDR3aa: CASTATGTGPETQYF
CDR3nt: TGTGCCAGCACCGCTACCGGGACAGGGCCAGAGACCCAGTACTTC

v_gene: TRBV6-1
d_gene: NA
abundance: NA
j_gene: TRBJ1-5
CDR3aa: CASRRDLGSHQPQHF
CDR3nt: TGTGCCAGCAGGAGGGATCTCGGCAGTCATCAGCCCCAGCATTTT

v_gene: TRBV24-1
d_gene: NA
abundance: NA
j_gene: TRBJ1-5
CDR3aa: CATSDRGSNQPQHF
CDR3nt: TGTGCCACCAGTGACAGGGGTAGCAATCAACCCCAGCATTTT

v_gene: TRBV7-3
d_gene: NA
abundance: NA
j_gene: TRBJ2-1
CDR3aa: CASSPDSSYNEQFF
CDR3nt: TGTGCCAGCAGCCCGGACAGCTCCTACAATGAGCAGTTCTTC

v_gene: TRBV12-3/TRBV12-4
d_gene: TRBD2
abundance: NA
j_gene: TRBJ2-1
CDR3aa: CASTLSGGTYNEQFF
CDR3nt: TGTGCCAGCACTCTAAGCGGGGGGACCTACAATGAGCAGTTCTTC

v_gene: TRBV7-6
d_gene: TRBD2
abundance: NA
j_gene: TRBJ2-2
CDR3aa: CASSSFPHSGGAAGELFF
CDR3nt: TGTGCCAGCAGTTCATTCCCCCATAGCGGGGGGGCCGCCGGGGAGCTGTTTTTT

v_gene: TRBV28
d_gene: NA
abundance: few
j_gene: TRBJ2-2
CDR3aa: CASSTGTWGTGELFF
CDR3nt: TGTGCCAGCAGTACAGGGACTTGGGGCACCGGGGAGCTGTTTTTT

v_gene: TRBV6-6
d_gene: TRBD1
abundance: NA
j_gene: TRBJ1-5
CDR3aa: CASSYSQGAHQPQHF
CDR3nt: TGTGCCAGCAGTTACTCACAGGGGGCCCATCAGCCCCAGCATTTT

v_gene: TRBV7-9
d_gene: TRBD2
abundance: many
j_gene: TRBJ2-3
CDR3aa: CASSSNSGGSDTQYF
CDR3nt: TGTGCCAGCAGCTCCAATAGCGGGGGGTCGGATACGCAGTATTTT